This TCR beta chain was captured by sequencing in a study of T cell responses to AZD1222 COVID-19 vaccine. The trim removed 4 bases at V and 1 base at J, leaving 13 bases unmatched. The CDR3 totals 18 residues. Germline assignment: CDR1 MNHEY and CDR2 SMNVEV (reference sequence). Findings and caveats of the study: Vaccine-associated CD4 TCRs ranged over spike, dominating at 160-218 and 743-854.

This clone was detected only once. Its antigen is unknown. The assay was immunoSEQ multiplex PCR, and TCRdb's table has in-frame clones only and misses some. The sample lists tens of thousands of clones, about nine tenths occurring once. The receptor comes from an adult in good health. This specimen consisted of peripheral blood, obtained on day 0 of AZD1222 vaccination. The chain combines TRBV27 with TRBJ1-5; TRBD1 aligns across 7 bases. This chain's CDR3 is CASSSDSRTGASNQPQHF. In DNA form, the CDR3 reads TGTGCCAGCAGTTCCGATTCTAGAACAGGGGCGAGCAATCAGCCCCAGCATTTT.